Shown below are 3 T cell receptor beta chains from a single sample sequenced in a study of T cells after yellow fever vaccination. TCRdb re-called the 5' RACE reads through MiXCR, storing one row per CDR3 protein. In the table there are 500,000 to 650,000 distinct CDR3 sequences, about a sixth of which are singletons. The source was PBMCs, collected about 5 days after the first yellow fever vaccination. The receptors stem from a man younger than 35 who received the YFV17D yellow fever vaccine.

This clonotype has just a few counts. The CDR3 DNA sequence: TGTGCCAGCAGCTTCTCAGGACAGGGTAATTATGGCTACACCTTC. Protein: CASSFSGQGNYGYTF. This chain joins TRBV5-6 and TRBJ1-2; TRBD1 matches at 8 bases. Germline V gene sequence: CDR1 SGHDT, CDR2 YYEEEE. The CDR3 runs to 15 residues. The V gene end was trimmed by 2 bases and the J gene end by 5 bases; junction bases not matched to a gene: 8. Together with reference TRBV5-6 and TRBJ1-2, the CDR3 gives the full variable domain: DAGVTQSPTHLIKTRGQQVTLRCSPKSGHDTVSWYQQALGQGPQFIFQYYEEEERQRGNFPDRFSGHQFPNYSSELNVNALLLGDSALYLCASSFSGQGNYGYTFGSGTRLTVV.

The chain joins TRBV24-1 to TRBJ2-5; 7 bases align to TRBD1. Germline CDR1 and CDR2: KGHDR and SFDVKD. The CDR3 runs to 14 residues. With V trimmed by 6 bases and J by 3 bases, 6 bases remained unmatched. CDR3 bases: TGTGCCACCAGTCCACAGGGGCAGGAAGAGACCCAGTACTTC. Translating it yields CATSPQGQEETQYF.

The chain combines TRBV5-6 with TRBJ1-2; TRBD1 is a possible D gene (6 bases). The CDR3 totals 15 residues. Germline CDR1 is SGHDT and CDR2 is YYEEEE. V was trimmed by 0 bases and J by 4 bases, leaving 13 bases between them. Here the CDR3 reads CASSLASSGAYGYTF. The DNA for the CDR3 is TGTGCCAGCAGCTTGGCGTCTTCAGGGGCCTATGGCTACACCTTC.